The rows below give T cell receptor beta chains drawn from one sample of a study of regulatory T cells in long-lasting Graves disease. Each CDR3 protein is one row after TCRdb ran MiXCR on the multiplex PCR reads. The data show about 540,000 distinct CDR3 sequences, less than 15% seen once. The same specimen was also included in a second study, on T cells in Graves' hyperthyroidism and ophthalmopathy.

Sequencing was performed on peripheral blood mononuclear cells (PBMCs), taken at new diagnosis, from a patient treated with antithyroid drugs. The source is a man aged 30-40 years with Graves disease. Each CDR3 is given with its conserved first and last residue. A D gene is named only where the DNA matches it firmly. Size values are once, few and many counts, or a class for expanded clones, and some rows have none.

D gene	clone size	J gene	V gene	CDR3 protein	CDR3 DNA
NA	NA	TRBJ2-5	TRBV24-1	CATSVGRGRLRQETQYF	TGTGCCACCAGTGTCGGCAGGGGCCGCTTACGACAAGAGACCCAGTACTTC
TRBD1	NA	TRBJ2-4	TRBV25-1	CASTTDRGGNIQYF	TGTGCCAGCACCACCGACAGGGGCGGAAACATTCAGTACTTC
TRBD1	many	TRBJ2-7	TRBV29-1	CSVDPGPGQGPRDEQYF	TGCAGCGTTGACCCCGGACCGGGACAGGGCCCGAGGGACGAGCAGTACTTC
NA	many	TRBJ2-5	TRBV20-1	CSAPREGLQETQYF	TGCAGTGCTCCTAGGGAAGGCCTCCAAGAGACCCAGTACTTC
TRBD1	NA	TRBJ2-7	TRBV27	CASRITGGRDEQYF	TGTGCCAGCAGAATAACAGGGGGCCGGGACGAGCAGTACTTC
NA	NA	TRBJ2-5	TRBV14	CASSQLGRETQYF	TGTGCCAGCAGCCAATTGGGGAGAGAGACCCAGTACTTC
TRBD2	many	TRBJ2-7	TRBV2	CASRPLATHNEQYF	TGTGCCAGCAGGCCACTAGCGACACACAACGAGCAGTACTTC
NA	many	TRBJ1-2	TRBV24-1	CATSDYVNYGYTF	TGTGCCACCAGTGACTACGTCAACTATGGCTACACCTTC
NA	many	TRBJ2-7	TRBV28	CASSLLYGAHEQYF	TGTGCCAGCAGTTTGTTATACGGGGCCCACGAGCAGTACTTC
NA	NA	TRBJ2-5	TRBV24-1	CATSDGDGVLETQYF	TGTGCCACCAGTGATGGGGACGGAGTCCTAGAGACCCAGTACTTC